A single sample is the source of the 20 T cell receptor beta chains below, sequenced in a study of T cells in Graves' hyperthyroidism and ophthalmopathy. Amplification of TCR beta CDR3 regions was performed using RNA transcripts as template. The primer set for the first-round RT-PCR of the TCR CDR3 was HTBI. TCRdb itself ran the multiplex PCR reads through MiXCR, one entry per CDR3 protein. The repertoire holds over 450,000 distinct CDR3 sequences, roughly an eighth seen once, with roughly 17% in the top ten. Input material: blood. The receptors originated from a woman in her late teens or twenties with Graves' hyperthyroidism.

This clonotype was detected many times. The V call is TRBV6-5, the J call TRBJ2-7, with a tentative D call TRBD2 (6 bases). Per germline, CDR1 MNHEY and CDR2 SVGAGI. CDR3 size: 15 residues. The V end was cut by 6 bases, the J end by 1 base, with 16 bases between. For the CDR3, the DNA is TGTGCCAGCAGAAACCTCGAGCGGGCTTCCTACGAGCAGTACTTC. Its protein is CASRNLERASYEQYF.

This clonotype has a count of ten or more. The J gene is TRBJ1-1, the V gene TRBV29-1, with D unresolved. CDR1 is SQVTM, CDR2 ANQGSEA, per germline. Trimming stripped 4 bases from V and 6 bases from J, with 15 bases between. The CDR3 runs 13 residues. The CDR3 DNA reads as TGCAGCGTTGGGGGAGACATAAGTCCTGAAGCTTTCTTT. This gives the protein CSVGGDISPEAFF.

The chain links TRBV15 to TRBJ1-3; 7 positions match TRBD1. CDR1 and CDR2 (germline): LNHNV, YYDKDF (reference sequence). V was clipped by 1 base and J by 3 bases; unmatched bases: 6. The length of the CDR3 is 16 residues. In nucleotides, the CDR3 is TGTGCCACCAGCAGAGGGAGGGGGCCGTATGGAAACACCATATATTTT. Amino acids: CATSRGRGPYGNTIYF.

With regard to this clonotype: The conserved phenylalanine or tryptophan normally closing the CDR3 is absent here, so this likely arose from a read error. CDR3 in amino acids: CAISDRLAGVSTRTYNEQFL. CDR3 nucleotide sequence: TGTGCCATCAGTGACCGACTAGCGGGGGTTTCGACGCGGACCTACAATGAGCAGTTCCTC. The chain uses TRBV10-3 and TRBJ2-1; the match to TRBD2 covers 12 bases. CDR1 and CDR2 (germline): ENHRY, SYGVKD. This CDR3 is 20 amino acids long. V lost 3 bases and J lost 2; bases outside the gene matches: 14.

In this sample, this clonotype turned up many times. This rearrangement joins TRBV3-1 to TRBJ2-4; D is uncertain. In germline, CDR1 is LGHDT, CDR2 YNNKEL (reference sequence). With 1 base removed from V and 0 bases from J, the gap between germline ends came to 10 bases. This CDR3 has 16 amino acids. CDR3 amino acids: CASSQAFERAKNIQYF. The DNA for the CDR3 is TGTGCCAGCAGCCAAGCTTTCGAGCGAGCCAAAAACATTCAGTACTTC.

At least ten counts were recorded for this clonotype. The rearrangement uses TRBV10-1 and TRBJ2-5; D uncertain. V was pared by 3 bases and J by 3 bases, with 11 bases between. The CDR3 loop spans 14 amino acids. Germline V gene sequence: CDR1 WNHNN, CDR2 SYGVQD (reference sequence). The CDR3 sequence is CASSESGSEETQYF. The CDR3 DNA is TGCGCCAGCAGTGAATCGGGTTCTGAAGAGACCCAGTACTTC.

This clonotype was recorded many times. This chain joins TRBV12-3 or TRBV12-4 and TRBJ1-2; no clear D. V was trimmed by 1 base and J by 4 bases, leaving 16 bases between them. CDR3 size: 16 residues. As DNA, the CDR3 is TGTGCCAGCAGTTTAGGGATGCCGGGCCTGAGCTATGGCTACACCTTC. It encodes CASSLGMPGLSYGYTF.

This clonotype was counted many times. V gene TRBV29-1 combines with J gene TRBJ2-2, with TRBD2 matching 10 bases. The CDR3 is 14 residues long. Per the germline V gene, CDR1 is SQVTM and CDR2 is ANQGSEA. With 3 bases clipped from V and 7 bases from J, the junction kept 5 bases outside the gene matches. In DNA, the CDR3 is TGCAGCGTTGACGGGACTAGCGTTAACGGGGAGCTGTTTTTT. This encodes CSVDGTSVNGELFF.

The chain is built from TRBV11-2 and TRBJ2-7, with a tentative D call TRBD2 (6 bases). The CDR3 has 13 residues. Germline V gene sequence: CDR1 SGHAT, CDR2 FQNNGV. Trimming left V 5 bases short and J 6 bases short, with 14 bases between. CDR3 bases: TGTGCCAGCAGCAGTAGCGGCAGCCCCGAGCAGTACTTC. This sequence encodes CASSSSGSPEQYF.

This clonotype came up many times. The CDR3 loop reads CASSYYEGLGEQFF. As DNA, the CDR3 is TGTGCCAGCAGTTACTACGAGGGGTTAGGTGAGCAGTTCTTC. The chain carries TRBV6-6 and TRBJ2-1; the D gene could be TRBD1 or TRBD2 (5 bases each). The V gene's germline CDR1 is MNHNY and CDR2 SVGAGI (reference sequence). Deletions cut 1 base from V and 9 bases from J, with 13 bases between. This CDR3 is 14 amino acids long.

The chain links TRBV5-1 to TRBJ2-7, with D tentatively TRBD1 (6 bases). Germline V gene lookup returns CDR1 SGHRS and CDR2 YFSETQ. The CDR3 totals 13 residues. Trimming left V 1 base short and J 4 bases short, with 9 bases between. CDR3 region: CASSLHREYEQYF. The CDR3 DNA sequence: TGCGCCAGCAGCTTGCACAGGGAGTACGAGCAGTACTTC. The full variable domain, with the rest looked up from reference TRBV5-1 and TRBJ2-7, is KAGVTQTPRYLIKTRGQQVTLSCSPISGHRSVSWYQQTPGQGLQFLFEYFSETQRNKGNFPGRFSGRQFSNSRSEMNVSTLELGDSALYLCASSLHREYEQYFGPGTRLTVT.

This clonotype has only a few counts. The gene calls are TRBV5-1 and TRBJ1-1; 9 bases map to TRBD1. The V gene's germline CDR1 is SGHRS and CDR2 YFSETQ. The CDR3 totals 14 residues. V lost 4 bases and J lost 3; bases outside the gene matches: 4. Here the CDR3 DNA reads TGCGCCAGCAGCCCTGACAGGGGGGACACTGAAGCTTTCTTT. Translating gives CASSPDRGDTEAFF.

This clonotype was observed many times. CDR3 nucleotides: TGTGCCAGCAGTGAAGCCGTCGGCAGCACAGATACGCAGTATTTT. Protein sequence: CASSEAVGSTDTQYF. The V call is TRBV6-1, the J call TRBJ2-3; D is uncertain. Trimming took 0 bases from V and 0 from J, leaving 7 bases between them. There are 15 residues in the CDR3. Germline CDR1 and CDR2: MNHNS and SASEGT.

This clonotype has ten or more counts. The gene calls are TRBV18 and TRBJ2-7; 11 bases align to TRBD1. Trimming removed 2 bases from V and 1 base from J; junction bases left unmatched: 4. This CDR3 is 16 amino acids long. Germline assignment: CDR1 KGHSH and CDR2 LQKENI. This CDR3 reads CASSPAGTGGSYEQYF. The CDR3 DNA sequence: TGTGCCAGCTCACCAGCCGGGACAGGGGGTTCCTACGAGCAGTACTTC.

In regard to this clonotype: At one end the junction does not follow the germline gene, possibly because of a read error. The chain has TRBV20-1 and TRBJ2-1; 7 nucleotides line up with TRBD2. The germline V gene encodes CDR1 DFQATT and CDR2 SNEGSKA (reference sequence). This CDR3 is built from 14 residues. The CDR3 here is CSASEGRELSEQSF. The DNA for the CDR3 is TGCAGTGCTAGTGAGGGGAGGGAGTTGAGTGAGCAGTCCTTC.

This clonotype was seen only a few times. This sequence joins TRBV7-7 and TRBJ2-7, with TRBD1 matching 9 bases. Trimming took 5 bases from V and 7 from J; bases not matched to a gene: 18. The CDR3 loop spans 17 amino acids. Germline V gives CDR1 SSHAT, CDR2 FNYEAQ (reference sequence). CDR3 loop: CASSPDGDRVGGREQYV. The CDR3 nucleotides are TGTGCCAGCAGCCCCGACGGGGACAGGGTGGGGGGTAGGGAGCAGTACGTC.

This clonotype has at least ten counts. The genes are TRBV11-2 and TRBJ2-5; unclear D gene. Per the germline V gene, CDR1 is SGHAT and CDR2 is FQNNGV. The V end lost 3 bases, the J end lost 2 bases, and 13 bases lay between the germline ends. The CDR3 runs to 15 residues. CDR3 protein: CASSFGFDLQETQYF. The CDR3 coding sequence is TGTGCCAGCAGCTTCGGCTTTGACTTACAAGAGACCCAGTACTTC.

This clonotype was seen repeatedly, ten times or more. The V call is TRBV18, the J call TRBJ1-4; no clear D. The CDR3 runs to 12 residues. Looked up from germline, CDR1 is KGHSH and CDR2 is LQKENI. Trimming took off 3 bases at V and 4 bases at J, with 3 bases between the two ends. DNA for the CDR3: TGTGCCAGCTCACCGGGTAATGAAAAACTGTTTTTT. Protein sequence: CASSPGNEKLFF.

This clonotype was observed at least ten times. The chain combines TRBV12-3 or TRBV12-4 with TRBJ1-2; D gene unclear. Trimming shortened V by 6 bases and J by 7 bases, and 24 bases separated the two germline ends. CDR3 size: 16 residues. The CDR3 DNA is TGTGCCAGCAGCCCTTACCGACCCCGACTGGAGGGTGGCTACACCTTC. Translating gives CASSPYRPRLEGGYTF.

This clonotype was detected many times. The V and J genes are TRBV5-6 and TRBJ1-2; no firm D call. The CDR3 is made up of 14 amino acids. Germline V gene sequence: CDR1 SGHDT, CDR2 YYEEEE. The germline V and J ends were trimmed by 0 bases and 4 bases, with 10 bases remaining between them. CDR3: CASSLEPGSYGYTF. The CDR3 nucleotides are TGTGCCAGCAGCTTGGAGCCGGGATCCTATGGCTACACCTTC.